This T cell receptor beta chain originates from a study of T cells in Graves' hyperthyroidism and ophthalmopathy. Findings and limits, study-wide: Median prediction lead before ophthalmopathy onset was around 7 months with the model.

This clonotype has ten or more counts. The antigen is not known. Using RNA transcripts as the source, TCR beta CDR3 regions were amplified. In the first-round RT-PCR of the TCR CDR3, the HTBI primer set was used. TCRdb itself ran the multiplex PCR reads through MiXCR, one entry per CDR3 protein. The sample holds a few hundred thousand distinct CDR3 sequences, roughly 15% seen once. Hyperthyroidism patients were newly diagnosed, had disease duration under 2 months, and were aged 18 to 65 years. Each diagnosis drew on symptoms, thyroxine, TRAb, thyroid ultrasound and orbital computed tomography findings. Blood dates from first hyperthyroidism diagnosis, before any ophthalmopathy symptoms. The source of this sequence is a woman in her forties with Graves' hyperthyroidism that later progressed to Graves' ophthalmopathy. Sequencing was carried out using blood.

The CDR3 sequence is CASSPTGWEEETQYF. As DNA, the CDR3 is TGTGCCAGCAGCCCCACCGGGTGGGAGGAAGAGACCCAGTACTTC. The J gene is TRBJ2-5, the V gene TRBV5-6; tentative D call: TRBD2 (6 bases). This CDR3 comprises 15 residues. CDR1 is SGHDT and CDR2 is YYEEEE in the germline V gene. Trimming cost V 4 bases and J 3 bases, with 16 bases left between them.